This is a list of T cell receptor beta chains from one sample in a study of T-cell reconstitution after alpha-beta-depleted transplantation in children. One entry per CDR3 protein results from TCRdb running MiXCR on the PCR reads. The sample yields about 240,000 distinct CDR3 sequences, 12% seen once. Specimen: PBMCs from the stem cell graft donor, collected from the stem cell graft. The source of these receptors is a human donor who donated a stem cell graft to a child with acute lymphoblastic leukemia. The CDR3 runs from the conserved cysteine through the conserved F or W. Fields, in order: CDR3 protein, CDR3 DNA, D gene, clone size, V gene, J gene. D genes are given only for firm matches. Clone size is stated in some rows and not others, as once, few, many or a class when expanded.

CDR3aa: CASSLWRTEAFF
CDR3nt: TGTGCCAGCAGTTTATGGCGGACTGAAGCTTTCTTT
d_gene: .
abundance: many
v_gene: TRBV28
j_gene: TRBJ1-1

CDR3aa: CASSLVAQGAYEQYF
CDR3nt: TGTGCCAGCAGCTTAGTTGCTCAGGGGGCCTACGAGCAGTACTTC
d_gene: TRBD1
abundance: many
v_gene: TRBV7-2
j_gene: TRBJ2-7

CDR3aa: CIFTSGSHNEQFF
CDR3nt: TGCATCTTTACTAGCGGGAGCCACAATGAGCAGTTCTTC
d_gene: TRBD2
abundance: many
v_gene: TRBV29-1
j_gene: TRBJ2-1

CDR3aa: CASSVSLTGTDNYGYTF
CDR3nt: TGTGCCAGCAGCGTATCCCTAACCGGGACAGATAACTATGGCTACACCTTC
d_gene: TRBD1
abundance: many
v_gene: TRBV9
j_gene: TRBJ1-2

CDR3aa: CSAESHRHQFNSPLHF
CDR3nt: TGCAGTGCTGAATCGCACCGACACCAGTTTAATTCACCCCTCCACTTT
d_gene: .
abundance: many
v_gene: TRBV20-1
j_gene: TRBJ1-6

CDR3aa: CSARDHGSPDTQYF
CDR3nt: TGCAGTGCTAGAGATCATGGAAGCCCAGATACGCAGTATTTT
d_gene: .
abundance: many
v_gene: TRBV20-1
j_gene: TRBJ2-3

CDR3aa: CASSTHYPVEPGLYEQYF
CDR3nt: TGTGCCAGCAGCACCCACTATCCTGTGGAACCTGGACTCTACGAGCAGTACTTC
d_gene: .
abundance: many
v_gene: TRBV11-1
j_gene: TRBJ2-7

CDR3aa: CASSHRQGVGEQYF
CDR3nt: TGCGCCAGCAGCCATCGGCAGGGGGTTGGAGAGCAGTACTTC
d_gene: TRBD1
abundance: many
v_gene: TRBV4-3
j_gene: TRBJ2-7

CDR3aa: CASRQQGYRSGANVLTF
CDR3nt: TGTGCCAGCAGACAACAGGGGTACCGCTCTGGGGCCAACGTCCTGACTTTC
d_gene: TRBD1
abundance: many
v_gene: TRBV12-3/TRBV12-4
j_gene: TRBJ2-6

CDR3aa: CASSQGPGELFF
CDR3nt: TGTGCCAGCAGCCAAGGACCCGGGGAGCTGTTTTTT
d_gene: .
abundance: .
v_gene: TRBV4-2
j_gene: TRBJ2-2

CDR3aa: CASSPHTLGGETQYF
CDR3nt: TGTGCCAGCAGTCCGCACACACTTGGGGGGGAGACCCAGTACTTC
d_gene: .
abundance: many
v_gene: TRBV12-3/TRBV12-4
j_gene: TRBJ2-5

CDR3aa: CASSLRGSSRRYEQYF
CDR3nt: TGTGCCAGCAGCCTCCGAGGGTCGAGCAGGAGGTACGAGCAGTACTTC
d_gene: .
abundance: many
v_gene: TRBV27
j_gene: TRBJ2-7

CDR3aa: CASSQRSYTDTQYF
CDR3nt: TGCGCCAGCAGCCAAAGATCTTACACAGATACGCAGTATTTT
d_gene: .
abundance: many
v_gene: TRBV5-1
j_gene: TRBJ2-3

CDR3aa: CASGGARDTGELFF
CDR3nt: TGTGCCAGTGGGGGGGCTAGGGACACCGGGGAGCTGTTTTTT
d_gene: .
abundance: many
v_gene: TRBV12-3/TRBV12-4
j_gene: TRBJ2-2

CDR3aa: CATSHGILAGGSTDTQYF
CDR3nt: TGTGCCACCTCCCACGGAATACTAGCGGGAGGTTCCACAGATACGCAGTATTTT
d_gene: TRBD2
abundance: .
v_gene: TRBV3-1
j_gene: TRBJ2-3

CDR3aa: CASSLDGPGVTDTQYF
CDR3nt: TGTGCCAGCAGCTTAGACGGTCCAGGGGTAACAGATACGCAGTATTTT
d_gene: .
abundance: few
v_gene: TRBV7-2
j_gene: TRBJ2-3

CDR3aa: CASSYSGVADTQYF
CDR3nt: TGTGCCAGCAGTTACTCGGGGGTAGCAGATACGCAGTATTTT
d_gene: .
abundance: many
v_gene: TRBV6-5
j_gene: TRBJ2-3

CDR3aa: CASTSGERRGNEQFF
CDR3nt: TGCGCCAGCACGTCGGGGGAGCGGCGGGGCAATGAGCAGTTCTTC
d_gene: .
abundance: many
v_gene: TRBV5-1
j_gene: TRBJ2-1

CDR3aa: CASSPGLGEQFF
CDR3nt: TGTGCCAGCAGCCCCGGATTGGGTGAGCAGTTCTTC
d_gene: .
abundance: many
v_gene: TRBV27
j_gene: TRBJ2-1

CDR3aa: CASSWALYNEQFF
CDR3nt: TGTGCCAGCAGCTGGGCCCTTTACAATGAGCAGTTCTTC
d_gene: .
abundance: many
v_gene: TRBV5-8
j_gene: TRBJ2-1

CDR3aa: CASSSQGLVQHF
CDR3nt: TGTGCCAGCAGCTCACAGGGCTTGGTCCAGCATTTT
d_gene: .
abundance: many
v_gene: TRBV7-2
j_gene: TRBJ1-5

CDR3aa: CASSLDREAQYF
CDR3nt: TGCGCCAGCAGCTTAGACAGGGAGGCGCAGTACTTC
d_gene: .
abundance: many
v_gene: TRBV5-1
j_gene: TRBJ2-7

CDR3aa: CSARAGTSNQPQHF
CDR3nt: TGCAGTGCTAGAGCCGGGACATCCAATCAGCCCCAGCATTTT
d_gene: .
abundance: many
v_gene: TRBV20-1
j_gene: TRBJ1-5

CDR3aa: CAISSRLLRADTQYF
CDR3nt: TGTGCCATCAGCTCCAGGCTCCTCCGGGCAGATACGCAGTATTTT
d_gene: .
abundance: .
v_gene: TRBV5-4
j_gene: TRBJ2-3

CDR3aa: CASSTRDVHYGYTF
CDR3nt: TGCGCCAGCAGCACTAGGGACGTCCACTATGGCTACACCTTC
d_gene: .
abundance: many
v_gene: TRBV5-1
j_gene: TRBJ1-2

CDR3aa: CASSLTAATNEKLFF
CDR3nt: TGTGCCAGCAGCTTAACAGCTGCAACTAATGAAAAACTGTTTTTT
d_gene: .
abundance: .
v_gene: TRBV5-4
j_gene: TRBJ1-4

CDR3aa: CASSLGGGSDEQFF
CDR3nt: TGTGCCAGCAGCTTGGGCGGGGGCAGCGATGAGCAGTTCTTC
d_gene: .
abundance: many
v_gene: TRBV5-5
j_gene: TRBJ2-1

CDR3aa: CSVWGTGDTGELFF
CDR3nt: TGCAGCGTTTGGGGGACAGGGGACACCGGGGAGCTGTTTTTT
d_gene: TRBD1
abundance: many
v_gene: TRBV29-1
j_gene: TRBJ2-2

CDR3aa: CASSPRTAIEGYSPLHF
CDR3nt: TGTGCCAGCAGTCCACGGACAGCTATCGAGGGGTATTCACCCCTCCACTTT
d_gene: .
abundance: many
v_gene: TRBV27
j_gene: TRBJ1-6

CDR3aa: CASSLDRERREFSNEQFF
CDR3nt: TGCGCCAGCAGCTTGGACAGGGAACGGCGGGAGTTCTCCAATGAGCAGTTCTTC
d_gene: .
abundance: once
v_gene: TRBV5-1
j_gene: TRBJ2-1

CDR3aa: CASSLVSGAQDGYTF
CDR3nt: TGTGCCAGCAGCTTAGTATCAGGGGCACAGGATGGCTACACCTTC
d_gene: .
abundance: many
v_gene: TRBV7-2
j_gene: TRBJ1-2

CDR3aa: CASSLTGSWGSPLHF
CDR3nt: TGTGCCAGCAGTTTGACAGGGTCGTGGGGCTCACCCCTCCACTTT
d_gene: TRBD1
abundance: many
v_gene: TRBV6-5
j_gene: TRBJ1-6

CDR3aa: CASSLDVTRYEQYF
CDR3nt: TGTGCCAGCAGCTTGGACGTGACTCGCTACGAGCAGTACTTC
d_gene: .
abundance: many
v_gene: TRBV7-9
j_gene: TRBJ2-7

CDR3aa: CASRSLGTGVSEQYF
CDR3nt: TGTGCCAGCAGAAGTCTCGGGACAGGGGTTTCCGAGCAGTACTTC
d_gene: TRBD1
abundance: many
v_gene: TRBV6-1
j_gene: TRBJ2-7

CDR3aa: CASSLGLAGETGELFF
CDR3nt: TGTGCCAGCAGCTTGGGACTAGCGGGAGAAACCGGGGAGCTGTTTTTT
d_gene: TRBD2
abundance: many
v_gene: TRBV7-9
j_gene: TRBJ2-2

CDR3aa: CASSFGQGSDEQYF
CDR3nt: TGTGCCAGCAGTTTTGGACAGGGTAGCGACGAGCAGTACTTC
d_gene: TRBD1
abundance: few
v_gene: TRBV27
j_gene: TRBJ2-7

CDR3aa: CASSVKGRGSYEQYF
CDR3nt: TGTGCCAGCAGCGTCAAGGGCAGAGGGTCCTACGAGCAGTACTTC
d_gene: .
abundance: many
v_gene: TRBV9
j_gene: TRBJ2-7

CDR3aa: CASSLGTGGVGYTF
CDR3nt: TGTGCCAGCAGCCTCGGGACAGGGGGCGTTGGCTACACCTTC
d_gene: TRBD1
abundance: many
v_gene: TRBV3-1
j_gene: TRBJ1-2

CDR3aa: CSASSGGGYGYTF
CDR3nt: TGCAGTGCCAGTTCAGGGGGGGGCTATGGCTACACCTTC
d_gene: TRBD1
abundance: many
v_gene: TRBV20-1
j_gene: TRBJ1-2

CDR3aa: CASSFGTAEAFF
CDR3nt: TGCGCCAGCAGCTTTGGGACAGCTGAAGCTTTCTTT
d_gene: TRBD1
abundance: many
v_gene: TRBV5-1
j_gene: TRBJ1-1

CDR3aa: CASSPRIGSADTQYF
CDR3nt: TGCGCCAGCAGCCCCCGCATTGGTAGTGCAGATACGCAGTATTTT
d_gene: .
abundance: many
v_gene: TRBV4-3
j_gene: TRBJ2-3

CDR3aa: CASSSPKGLHDEQFF
CDR3nt: TGTGCCAGCAGCTCCCCGAAGGGGCTCCATGATGAGCAGTTCTTC
d_gene: .
abundance: many
v_gene: TRBV6-2/TRBV6-3
j_gene: TRBJ2-1

CDR3aa: CASSLAGSPEAFF
CDR3nt: TGTGCCAGCAGCTTAGCGGGGAGCCCTGAAGCTTTCTTT
d_gene: .
abundance: .
v_gene: TRBV7-9
j_gene: TRBJ1-1